The present TCR beta chain was sequenced within a study of blood T cell repertoires in COVID-19. Data came from immunoSEQ multiplex PCR; TCRdb stores just in-frame clones and leaves some out. The data hold approximately 68,000 clones, with less than 85% observed a single time. Germline CDR1 is MNHEY and CDR2 is SMNVEV (reference sequence). The V gene lost 7 bases and the J gene lost 7 bases, with 20 bases spanning the gap. The length of the CDR3 is 16 residues. This sequence joins TRBV27 and TRBJ1-6; tentatively, D is TRBD1 (6 bases). The receptor was isolated from a man aged 80 or over with active COVID-19. Source material: peripheral blood. The CDR3 region has the DNA TGTGCCAGCACCGAATTGGGGTCCAGGGGAAATTCACCCCTCCACTTT. Amino acid sequence: CASTELGSRGNSPLHF.